This passage covers 11 T cell receptor beta chains from one sample sequenced in a study of cytomegalovirus exposure and HLA in healthy donors. The PCR ran on 60 Vbeta and 13 Jbeta primers. The assay was immunoSEQ multiplex PCR, and TCRdb's table has in-frame clones only and misses some. The table records approximately 160,000 clones, approximately 80% of them present only once. The specimen sequenced was PBMCs. These receptors originate from a middle-aged woman in good health and CMV-seropositive.

CDR3 protein: CASSPTGVHGYTF. CDR3 nucleotides: TGTGCCAGCAGCCCGACAGGGGTGCATGGCTACACCTTC. This chain links TRBV5-6 with TRBJ1-2; 8 bases match TRBD1. CDR3 length: 13 amino acids. Germline V gene sequence: CDR1 SGHDT, CDR2 YYEEEE. V lost 4 bases, J lost 6 bases, and 5 bases stayed unmatched. The full variable domain, in which reference TRBV5-6 and TRBJ1-2 provide the parts outside the CDR3, is DAGVTQSPTHLIKTRGQQVTLRCSPKSGHDTVSWYQQALGQGPQFIFQYYEEEERQRGNFPDRFSGHQFPNYSSELNVNALLLGDSALYLCASSPTGVHGYTFGSGTRLTVV.

The DNA for the CDR3 is TGTGCCAGCAGCTTGGCAGGCTGGCGGGACACAGATACGCAGTATTTT. Translated: CASSLAGWRDTDTQYF. The chain combines TRBV5-6 with TRBJ2-3; D is perhaps TRBD2 (6 bases). This CDR3 spans 16 amino acids. The germline V gene encodes CDR1 SGHDT and CDR2 YYEEEE. V was shortened by 0 bases and J by 2 bases, with 13 bases between the two germline ends. The variable domain in full, with the rest retrieved from reference TRBV5-6 and TRBJ2-3, is DAGVTQSPTHLIKTRGQQVTLRCSPKSGHDTVSWYQQALGQGPQFIFQYYEEEERQRGNFPDRFSGHQFPNYSSELNVNALLLGDSALYLCASSLAGWRDTDTQYFGPGTRLTVL.

This clone was observed a few times. The genes are TRBV18 and TRBJ1-5, with 10 bases identical to TRBD1. V shed 4 bases, J shed 10 bases, and the junction held 7 bases outside the gene matches. This CDR3 spans 14 amino acids. Germline V gene sequence: CDR1 KGHSH, CDR2 LQKENI. CDR3 sequence: CASSLGQGNDPQHF. CDR3 DNA: TGTGCCAGCTCACTGGGACAGGGGAACGATCCCCAGCATTTT.

This sequence joins TRBV2 and TRBJ2-1; 11 bases match TRBD2. The CDR3 extends over 16 amino acids. V shed 2 bases, J shed 6 bases, and the junction held 6 bases outside the gene matches. Germline assignment: CDR1 SNHLY and CDR2 FYNNEI. The CDR3, as DNA: TGTGCCAGCAGTGAAAACCTAGCGGGGGGACCCAATGAGCAGTTCTTC. It yields the protein CASSENLAGGPNEQFF.

This chain uses TRBV4-1 with TRBJ1-5, with TRBD1 matching 7 bases. The CDR3 has 16 amino acids. J gave up 2 bases and V 3 bases, and 7 bases lay outside the gene matches. The germline gives CDR1 MGHRA, CDR2 YSYEKL. The CDR3 sequence is CASSHQTGPGNQPQHF. The CDR3 nucleotides read TGCGCCAGCAGCCACCAGACAGGGCCCGGCAATCAGCCCCAGCATTTT.

The V call is TRBV5-1, the J call TRBJ2-5; D is ambiguous. Germline V gene sequence: CDR1 SGHRS, CDR2 YFSETQ. This CDR3 contains 15 residues. Trimming shortened V by 2 bases and J by 2 bases, and 13 bases separated the two germline ends. CDR3: CASSLDLLPQETQYF. CDR3 sequence (DNA): TGCGCCAGCAGCTTAGACTTATTGCCTCAAGAGACCCAGTACTTC.

This clone was detected a few times. This same CDR3 is encoded by further DNA sequences in the sample. V and J are TRBV30 and TRBJ2-7; 9 bases are shared with TRBD2. The V and J ends lost 0 bases and 1 base, in that order; junction bases with no gene match: 10. Germline V gene lookup returns CDR1 GTSNPN and CDR2 SVGIG (reference sequence). There are 17 residues in the CDR3. Here the CDR3 reads CAWSVRREGFRSYEQYF. CDR3 DNA sequence: TGTGCCTGGAGTGTAAGGCGGGAGGGTTTTAGGTCCTACGAGCAGTACTTC.

The chain carries TRBV27 and TRBJ2-1, with 7 nucleotides matching TRBD2. This CDR3 has 14 amino acids. The V gene end was trimmed by 3 bases and the J gene end by 9 bases; junction bases not matched to a gene: 8. CDR1 and CDR2 from the germline V gene are MNHEY and SMNVEV (reference sequence). The CDR3 DNA follows: TGTGCCAGCAGTTTGCTCGGGAGGATGGCTGAGCAGTTCTTC. It is translated as CASSLLGRMAEQFF.

The rearrangement joins TRBV2 to TRBJ2-3; TRBD2 aligns across 12 bases. The CDR3 extends over 17 amino acids. Germline V gene data show CDR1 as SNHLY and CDR2 as FYNNEI. V shed 2 bases and J 4 bases; nucleotides not matched to a gene: 7. In DNA, the CDR3 is TGTGCCAGCAGTGAAATGTCTAGCGGGAGGGCCGCAGATACGCAGTATTTT. The encoded protein is CASSEMSSGRAADTQYF. Based on the CDR3 plus reference TRBV2 and TRBJ2-3, the full variable domain is EPEVTQTPSHQVTQMGQEVILRCVPISNHLYFYWYRQILGQKVEFLVSFYNNEISEKSEIFDDQFSVERPDGSNFTLKIRSTKLEDSAMYFCASSEMSSGRAADTQYFGPGTRLTVL.

The gene calls are TRBV19 and TRBJ1-2; TRBD1 might be the D (5 bases). V shed 7 bases and J shed 3 bases, with 12 bases lying between them. Germline V gene sequence: CDR1 LNHDA, CDR2 SQIVND (reference sequence). The CDR3 loop spans 13 amino acids. The CDR3 loop is CASTRSRDYGYTF. DNA of the CDR3: TGTGCCAGTACCCGAAGCAGGGACTATGGCTACACCTTC.

This sequence joins TRBV6-5 and TRBJ1-2, with D perhaps matching TRBD1 (6 bases). Germline-derived CDR1 and CDR2 are MNHEY and SVGAGI. CDR3 length: 15 amino acids. The V end lost 7 bases, the J end lost 5 bases, and 20 bases lay between the germline ends. The CDR3 coding sequence is TGTGCCAGCAATAGGGGGTTAGGGTTTGGGTATGGCTACACCTTC. It is translated as CASNRGLGFGYGYTF.